Listed below are T cell receptor beta chains from one sample, sequenced in a study of cytotoxic CD8 clonotypes in ibrutinib-treated CLL. Assay: immunoSEQ multiplex PCR; the TCRdb copy retains only in-frame clones and omits some. The sample shows fewer than 400,000 clones, 67% of them seen only once. The sample here was PBMCs, taken after 36 months of ibrutinib treatment. The receptors originated from a human donor with chronic lymphocytic leukemia. CDR3s include the opening cysteine and the closing phenylalanine or tryptophan. A D gene is named only where the DNA matches it firmly. Expanded clones are given a class, and other clones once, few, many or no size at all.

>20|TRBJ1-3|TRBV9|TRBD1|NA
CASSGDLTPGQYLSGNTIYF
TGTGCCAGCAGCGGAGATCTCACTCCGGGACAGTACCTCTCTGGAAACACCATATATTTT
>15|TRBJ2-7|TRBV19|TRBD2|NA
CASSMFSGSPYEQYF
TGTGCCAGTAGTATGTTTAGCGGGAGCCCCTACGAGCAGTACTTC
>15|TRBJ2-5|TRBV4-2|NA|NA
CASSQEGGGQETQYF
TGTGCCAGCAGCCAAGAGGGAGGGGGCCAAGAGACCCAGTACTTC
>14|TRBJ1-2|TRBV5-4|NA|NA
CASSFEGINYGYTF
TGTGCCAGCAGCTTCGAAGGGATCAACTATGGCTACACCTTC
>15|TRBJ2-1|TRBV6-5|TRBD2|few
CASTYGSGSVDEQFF
TGTGCCAGCACCTACGGGAGCGGGAGTGTCGATGAGCAGTTCTTC
>15|TRBJ1-2|TRBV25-1|NA|NA
CASSEYMQGPYGYTF
TGTGCCAGCAGTGAATATATGCAGGGGCCGTATGGCTACACCTTC
>13|TRBJ1-1|TRBV29-1|NA|NA
CSVGGRASPEAFF
TGCAGCGTTGGAGGCAGGGCGAGCCCTGAAGCTTTCTTT
>15|TRBJ2-7|TRBV4-1|NA|few
CASSQGTPPSYEQYF
TGCGCCAGCAGCCAAGGGACTCCCCCATCCTACGAGCAGTACTTC
>15|TRBJ1-1|TRBV19|TRBD1|NA
CASSIEWTGNTEAFF
TGTGCCAGTAGTATAGAGTGGACAGGGAACACTGAAGCTTTCTTT
>12|TRBJ2-7|TRBV6-1|TRBD1|once
CASSEGTAVQYF
TGTGCCAGCAGTGAGGGGACAGCTGTGCAGTACTTC